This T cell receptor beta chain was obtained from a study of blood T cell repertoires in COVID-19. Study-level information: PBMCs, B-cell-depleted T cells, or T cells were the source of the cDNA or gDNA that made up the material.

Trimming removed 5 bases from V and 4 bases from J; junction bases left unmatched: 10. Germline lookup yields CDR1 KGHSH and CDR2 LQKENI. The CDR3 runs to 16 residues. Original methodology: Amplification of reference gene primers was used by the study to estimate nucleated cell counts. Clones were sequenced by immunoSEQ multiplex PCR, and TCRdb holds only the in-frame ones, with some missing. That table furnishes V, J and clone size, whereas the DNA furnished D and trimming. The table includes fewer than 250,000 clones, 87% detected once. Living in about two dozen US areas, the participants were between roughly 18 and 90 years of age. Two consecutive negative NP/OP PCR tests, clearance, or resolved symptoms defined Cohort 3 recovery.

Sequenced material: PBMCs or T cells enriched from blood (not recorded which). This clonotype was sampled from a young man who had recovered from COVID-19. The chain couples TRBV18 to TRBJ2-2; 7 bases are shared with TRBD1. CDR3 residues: CASSDYRQGRTGELFF. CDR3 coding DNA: TGTGCCAGCTCAGACTATCGACAGGGCCGCACCGGGGAGCTGTTTTTT.